The rows below give T cell receptor beta chains drawn from one sample of a study of blood T cell repertoires in COVID-19. Produced via immunoSEQ multiplex PCR; TCRdb's table is partial and in-frame only. The profile shows 270,000 or so clones, roughly 88% of them singletons. Sample: peripheral blood. Receptors originate from a woman aged 25 to 39 with active or convalescent COVID-19. Both conserved end residues are part of each CDR3. The D gene is left open where the match is weak. Only some rows state a clone size, as once, few, many or a class for expanded clones.

j_call	d_call	v_call	clone_size	cdr3_aa	cdr3_nt
TRBJ1-6	NA	TRBV1	NA	CTSSQDQLRDLGNSPLHF	TGCACCAGCAGCCAAGATCAGCTTCGGGACTTGGGGAATTCACCCCTCCACTTT
TRBJ1-6	NA	TRBV6-5	NA	CASSYAGRHSPLHF	TGTGCCAGCAGTTACGCAGGGAGGCACTCACCCCTCCACTTT
TRBJ1-3	NA	TRBV6-6	NA	CASSSDRFGNTIYF	TGTGCCAGCAGTTCCGACAGGTTCGGAAACACCATATATTTT
TRBJ2-3	TRBD2	TRBV6-1	once	CASSESTSGGTDTQYF	TGTGCCAGCAGTGAGTCGACTAGCGGGGGCACAGATACGCAGTATTTT
TRBJ1-6	TRBD1	TRBV10-3	NA	CAISDQQGQSPLHF	TGTGCCATCAGTGACCAGCAGGGACAGTCACCCCTCCACTTT
TRBJ1-2	NA	TRBV19	NA	CASSIAGRGYGYTF	TGTGCCAGTAGTATAGCTGGCAGGGGCTATGGCTACACCTTC
TRBJ2-3	TRBD1	TRBV5-4	NA	CASSRRGPTDTQYF	TGTGCCAGCAGCCGTAGGGGGCCCACAGATACGCAGTATTTT
TRBJ1-2	TRBD1	TRBV18	NA	CASSPSATGTGGIYGYTF	TGTGCCAGCTCACCCTCCGCGACTGGGACAGGGGGAATCTATGGCTACACCTTC
TRBJ1-6	TRBD1	TRBV2	NA	CASSLTGVNSPLHF	TGTGCCAGCAGTCTGACAGGGGTAAATTCACCCCTCCACTTT
TRBJ2-7	NA	TRBV2	NA	CASTMQGLGEQYF	TGTGCCAGCACGATGCAGGGGCTTGGCGAGCAGTACTTC
TRBJ2-3	NA	TRBV5-1	NA	CASSLDPGGSTDTQYF	TGCGCCAGCAGCTTGGACCCAGGTGGAAGCACAGATACGCAGTATTTT
TRBJ2-3	NA	TRBV3-1/TRBV3-2	NA	CASSHNTDTQYF	TGTGCCAGCAGCCACAACACAGATACGCAGTATTTT
TRBJ1-1	NA	TRBV7-9	NA	CASCEGGTEAFF	TGTGCCAGCTGCGAAGGGGGTACTGAAGCTTTCTTT
TRBJ1-4	TRBD1	TRBV19	NA	CASSTPLTGEREKLFF	TGTGCCAGTAGTACCCCGTTGACAGGGGAGAGGGAAAAACTGTTTTTT
TRBJ2-1	TRBD1	TRBV18	NA	CASSKDRGNEQFF	TGTGCCAGCTCAAAGGACAGGGGGAATGAGCAGTTCTTC
TRBJ1-1	TRBD1	TRBV11-3	once	CASSRTRGSTEAFF	TGTGCCAGCAGCCGAACCAGGGGGAGCACTGAAGCTTTCTTT
TRBJ2-7	NA	TRBV24-1	NA	CATSESGSSYEQYF	TGTGCCACCAGTGAATCCGGGAGCTCCTACGAGCAGTACTTC
TRBJ1-5	TRBD1	TRBV7-8	NA	CASSLVGGGNQPQHF	TGTGCCAGCAGCTTAGTAGGGGGCGGCAATCAGCCCCAGCATTTT
TRBJ1-6	TRBD1	TRBV6-2/TRBV6-3	NA	CASSQTGDNSPLHF	TGTGCCAGCAGTCAAACAGGGGATAATTCACCCCTCCACTTT
TRBJ1-4	NA	TRBV18	once	CASSPSQGTNEKLFF	TGTGCCAGCTCACCAAGTCAGGGGACTAATGAAAAACTGTTTTTT
TRBJ2-7	NA	TRBV5-1	NA	CASSRSSGGLREQYF	TGCGCCAGCAGCCGGAGTAGCGGAGGCTTGAGGGAGCAGTACTTC
TRBJ1-4	NA	TRBV9	NA	CASSTGQQATNEKLFF	TGTGCCAGCAGCACCGGACAGCAGGCAACTAATGAAAAACTGTTTTTT
TRBJ1-6	NA	TRBV19	NA	CASSSGGSILHF	TGTGCCAGTAGTTCAGGCGGGAGTATCCTCCACTTT
TRBJ2-1	TRBD2	TRBV6-2/TRBV6-3	once	CASSSSGGSSYNEQFF	TGTGCCAGCAGTTCCAGCGGGGGGAGCTCCTACAATGAGCAGTTCTTC
TRBJ1-5	TRBD1	TRBV7-9	NA	CASSLDRESNQPQHF	TGTGCCAGCAGCCTGGACAGGGAAAGCAATCAGCCCCAGCATTTT
TRBJ2-1	TRBD2	TRBV10-3	NA	CAIKSTSGGVASYNEQFF	TGTGCCATCAAATCGACTAGCGGGGGGGTTGCCTCCTACAATGAGCAGTTCTTC
TRBJ1-3	TRBD1	TRBV7-2	few	CASSYSTGAGNTIYF	TGTGCCAGCAGCTACTCAACAGGGGCCGGAAACACCATATATTTT
TRBJ1-5	NA	TRBV7-2	NA	CASSHPGGFQPQHF	TGTGCCAGCAGCCATCCGGGGGGCTTTCAGCCCCAGCATTTT
TRBJ2-2	TRBD1	TRBV6-5	NA	CASSYNRGWDTGELFF	TGTGCCAGCAGCTACAACAGGGGCTGGGACACCGGGGAGCTGTTTTTT
TRBJ2-7	NA	TRBV10-3	NA	CAIGRRDLGDEQYF	TGTGCCATCGGGAGGCGGGACCTCGGAGACGAGCAGTACTTC
TRBJ1-2	NA	TRBV6-4	NA	CASSPGQTYGYTF	TGTGCCAGCAGCCCTGGACAGACCTATGGCTACACCTTC
TRBJ2-7	TRBD1	TRBV7-2	NA	CASSLAADRGIYEQYF	TGTGCCAGCAGCTTAGCGGCGGACAGGGGTATCTACGAGCAGTACTTC
TRBJ1-6	NA	TRBV5-1	NA	CASSLGQNSPLHF	TGCGCCAGCAGCTTGGGCCAGAATTCACCCCTCCACTTT
TRBJ1-1	NA	TRBV27	NA	CASSARGTAEAFF	TGTGCCAGCAGCGCGAGGGGGACGGCTGAAGCTTTCTTT
TRBJ2-7	TRBD1	TRBV7-2	NA	CASSIGGATGVGEQYF	TGTGCCAGCAGCATAGGCGGGGCGACAGGGGTGGGGGAGCAGTACTTC
TRBJ2-2	NA	TRBV15	NA	CATSPLGGGLNTGELFF	TGTGCCACCAGCCCCCTGGGGGGGGGCCTGAACACCGGGGAGCTGTTTTTT
TRBJ1-2	NA	TRBV12-3/TRBV12-4	NA	CASNLGRRGYTF	TGTGCCAGCAACCTAGGAAGGCGAGGCTACACCTTC
TRBJ2-1	TRBD2	TRBV7-9	NA	CASSLTSGGAQQFF	TGTGCCAGCAGCTTGACTAGCGGGGGGGCACAGCAGTTCTTC
TRBJ2-3	NA	TRBV6-6	NA	CASSLLAPQTDTQYF	TGTGCCAGCAGCCTGCTAGCGCCTCAGACAGATACGCAGTATTTT
TRBJ1-1	NA	TRBV20-1	NA	CSAPLGVAFF	TGCAGTGCTCCGCTGGGAGTCGCTTTCTTT
TRBJ1-2	NA	TRBV24-1	NA	CATFEENYGYTF	TGTGCCACCTTCGAGGAGAACTATGGCTACACCTTC
TRBJ1-1	NA	TRBV11-3	once	CASSRELGTEAFF	TGTGCCAGCAGCCGCGAACTAGGCACTGAAGCTTTCTTT
TRBJ1-4	NA	TRBV28	NA	CASTEGGLNEKLFF	TGTGCCAGCACCGAAGGCGGCCTTAATGAAAAACTGTTTTTT
TRBJ1-5	TRBD1	TRBV19	few	CASSSGQGYQPQHF	TGTGCCAGTAGCTCGGGACAGGGATACCAGCCCCAGCATTTT
TRBJ1-6	NA	TRBV7-9	once	CASSSTGNWNSPLHF	TGTGCCAGCAGCTCCACAGGGAATTGGAATTCACCCCTCCACTTT
TRBJ2-7	NA	TRBV28	NA	CASSFGLSYEQYF	TGTGCCAGCAGTTTCGGACTTTCCTACGAGCAGTACTTC
TRBJ2-1	TRBD2	TRBV11-2	NA	CASSQQLAGVRNEQFF	TGTGCCAGCAGCCAACAGCTGGCGGGGGTCCGCAATGAGCAGTTCTTC
TRBJ2-7	NA	TRBV12-3/TRBV12-4	NA	CASSFAGTGQYF	TGTGCCAGCAGTTTTGCGGGGACTGGGCAGTACTTC
TRBJ1-4	NA	TRBV7-9	NA	CASSPGGASNEKLFF	TGTGCCAGCAGCCCGGGGGGGGCGTCTAATGAAAAACTGTTTTTT
TRBJ2-1	TRBD2	TRBV15	NA	CATSSPLLGLAGGNEQFF	TGTGCCACCAGCAGTCCCCTTTTGGGACTAGCGGGGGGGAATGAGCAGTTCTTC
TRBJ2-5	NA	TRBV2	once	CASAGGTGETQYF	TGTGCCAGCGCTGGGGGGACGGGAGAGACCCAGTACTTC
TRBJ2-7	TRBD2	TRBV6-4	many	CASSGTSGSYEQYF	TGTGCCAGCAGTGGGACTAGCGGCTCCTACGAGCAGTACTTC
TRBJ1-3	NA	TRBV7-2	few	CASSLSWSSGNTIYF	TGTGCCAGCAGCTTATCGTGGAGTTCTGGAAACACCATATATTTT
TRBJ2-2	NA	TRBV2	NA	CASSWEHNGELFF	TGTGCCAGCAGTTGGGAGCATAACGGGGAGCTGTTTTTT